This T cell receptor (beta chain) was documented in a study of T cell responses to AZD1222 COVID-19 vaccine. Findings and caveats of the study: Vaccine-associated CD4 TCRs spanned spike, dominant at 160-218 and 743-854. Donor demographics were predominantly white British with a female majority; clonal diversity may be underestimated. Spike-specific TCRs gained breadth and depth after people received two AZD1222 doses.

Sequencing used immunoSEQ multiplex PCR; TCRdb keeps in-frame clones, though not all of them. This sample has under 95,000 clones, with 80% to 90% found just once. In the case of this clone: No antigen is known for it. In the same sample, other DNA sequences code for this CDR3.

The V gene's germline CDR1 is SEHNR and CDR2 FQNEAQ (reference sequence). V lost 0 bases and J 3 bases, leaving 10 bases between the germline ends. The CDR3 extends over 15 amino acids. Second doses were pooled across both intervals (about 4 or about 12 weeks). This TCR was sampled from an adult who received the AZD1222 COVID-19 vaccine. The sample here was peripheral blood, taken 28 days after the second AZD1222 dose. The V call is TRBV7-9, the J call TRBJ2-3; D not resolved. This CDR3 is CASSLAVLPTDTQYF. CDR3 DNA: TGTGCCAGCAGCTTAGCGGTCCTGCCGACAGATACGCAGTATTTT.